These T cell receptor beta chains were read from a single sample in a study of cytomegalovirus exposure and HLA in healthy donors. Clones were read by immunoSEQ multiplex PCR, and TCRdb kept only the in-frame ones, dropping some. The sample contains some 180,000 clones, about 9% of which appear only once. What was sequenced was PBMCs. Receptors originate from a woman in her thirties in good health and CMV-seropositive. The CDR3 runs from the conserved cysteine through the conserved F or W. D genes are given only for firm matches. The size field is filled for only some rows; it gives once, few, many or a size class.

cdr3_aa	cdr3_nt	d_call	clone_size	j_call	v_call	cdr3_length
CASSREGRTYNEQFF	TGCGCCAGCAGCCGGGAGGGACGGACCTACAATGAGCAGTTCTTC	TRBD2	NA	TRBJ2-1	TRBV5-1	15
CASSSLTSGSSYNEQFF	TGTGCCAGCAGTTCCCTGACTAGCGGGAGTTCCTACAATGAGCAGTTCTTC	TRBD2	NA	TRBJ2-1	TRBV27	17
CASSGPLDGADTQYF	TGCGCCAGCAGTGGTCCCTTGGACGGGGCAGATACGCAGTATTTT	NA	NA	TRBJ2-3	TRBV10-1	15
CASSQNRATNYGYTF	TGCGCCAGCAGCCAAAACCGAGCCACTAACTATGGCTACACCTTC	NA	NA	TRBJ1-2	TRBV4-1	15
CASSQVKDRLGSQPQHF	TGTGCCAGCAGCCAAGTAAAGGATCGTCTGGGGAGTCAGCCCCAGCATTTT	NA	few	TRBJ1-5	TRBV4-2	17
CASSPHPRNQPQHF	TGTGCCAGCAGCCCACATCCCCGAAATCAGCCCCAGCATTTT	NA	NA	TRBJ1-5	TRBV27	14
CASSSESGQGVYGYTF	TGCGCCAGCAGCTCAGAGTCGGGACAGGGAGTCTATGGCTACACCTTC	TRBD1	NA	TRBJ1-2	TRBV5-1	16
CASSVAPSARSYNEQFF	TGTGCCAGCAGCGTAGCCCCTAGCGCACGCTCCTACAATGAGCAGTTCTTC	NA	few	TRBJ2-1	TRBV9	17
CASSQRDRGYIEQFF	TGCGCCAGCAGTCAAAGGGACAGGGGGTATATTGAGCAGTTCTTC	TRBD1	few	TRBJ2-1	TRBV23-1	15
CASSLDWGGTEAFF	TGTGCCAGCAGCTTAGATTGGGGGGGAACTGAAGCTTTCTTT	NA	NA	TRBJ1-1	TRBV11-2	14
CASWRTSGSDGEQFF	TGTGCCAGCTGGAGGACTAGCGGGTCCGATGGTGAGCAGTTCTTC	TRBD2	NA	TRBJ2-1	TRBV18	15
CASSIKGGFQETQYF	TGTGCCAGTAGTATTAAGGGCGGGTTCCAAGAGACCCAGTACTTC	NA	few	TRBJ2-5	TRBV19	15
CASSPGLAGSYEQYF	TGTGCCAGCAGCCCAGGACTAGCGGGTAGCTACGAGCAGTACTTC	TRBD2	few	TRBJ2-7	TRBV13	15
CASSDPYGYEQYF	TGTGCCAGCAGTGACCCTTACGGTTACGAGCAGTACTTC	NA	few	TRBJ2-7	TRBV25-1	13
CASSLFPASGRTADTQYF	TGTGCCAGCAGCTTATTCCCGGCTAGCGGGAGGACAGCAGATACGCAGTATTTT	TRBD2	few	TRBJ2-3	TRBV7-7	18
CASSHGSRSSYEQYF	TGTGCCAGCAGCCACGGGTCCCGAAGCTCCTACGAGCAGTACTTC	NA	few	TRBJ2-7	TRBV6-6	15
CASSSGQLNQPQHF	TGCGCCAGCAGCTCAGGACAGCTTAATCAGCCCCAGCATTTT	NA	few	TRBJ1-5	TRBV5-1	14
CASSAKGTSGPYEQYF	TGTGCCAGCTCAGCGAAAGGGACTAGCGGTCCCTACGAGCAGTACTTC	TRBD2	NA	TRBJ2-7	TRBV18	16
CASSSGGRALYGYTF	TGTGCCAGCAGTTCTGGAGGGCGCGCTCTCTATGGCTACACCTTC	NA	few	TRBJ1-2	TRBV27	15
CASSPGLNYGYTF	TGTGCCAGCAGCCCCGGACTCAACTATGGCTACACCTTC	NA	few	TRBJ1-2	TRBV6-1	13
CASSPYGTYYEQYF	TGTGCCAGCAGCCCGTACGGGACATACTACGAGCAGTACTTC	NA	few	TRBJ2-7	TRBV7-2	14
CASSPRQGTYEQYF	TGTGCCAGCAGCCCTCGACAGGGAACCTACGAGCAGTACTTC	TRBD1	few	TRBJ2-7	TRBV9	14
CAWSVGRGNTEAFF	TGTGCCTGGAGTGTAGGGAGGGGGAACACTGAAGCTTTCTTT	NA	few	TRBJ1-1	TRBV30	14
CASSPYTGEKAKNIQYF	TGTGCCAGCAGCCCATATACAGGGGAGAAGGCCAAAAACATTCAGTACTTC	TRBD1	NA	TRBJ2-4	TRBV7-9	17
CASSRGTGLQGVWDEQFF	TGTGCCAGCAGCCGCGGGACAGGGCTCCAAGGAGTATGGGATGAGCAGTTCTTC	TRBD1	few	TRBJ2-1	TRBV27	18
CASSLVGGNEQFF	TGCGCCAGCAGCTTGGTAGGGGGCAATGAGCAGTTCTTC	NA	NA	TRBJ2-1	TRBV5-1	13
CAWSAGHTGELFF	TGTGCCTGGAGTGCGGGTCACACCGGGGAGCTGTTTTTT	NA	NA	TRBJ2-2	TRBV30	13
CASSLGTGNQPQHF	TGTGCCAGTAGTCTCGGGACAGGGAATCAGCCCCAGCATTTT	TRBD1	few	TRBJ1-5	TRBV19	14
CASSLYSGGEQFF	TGTGCCAGCTCTCTTTATAGCGGGGGCGAGCAGTTCTTC	TRBD2	NA	TRBJ2-1	TRBV18	13
CATQDSSGANVLTF	TGCGCCACACAGGATTCCTCTGGGGCCAACGTCCTGACTTTC	NA	NA	TRBJ2-6	TRBV5-1	14
CASSDNAHTSGRDNEQFF	TGTGCCAGCAGCGATAACGCGCATACTAGCGGGAGGGACAATGAGCAGTTCTTC	TRBD2	NA	TRBJ2-1	TRBV7-9	18
CATSREGQGPFEQYF	TGCGCCACATCGAGAGAGGGACAGGGCCCTTTCGAGCAGTACTTC	TRBD1	NA	TRBJ2-7	TRBV10-2	15
CASSLQGKVPGGYTF	TGCGCCAGCAGTCTCCAGGGCAAGGTTCCCGGTGGCTACACCTTC	NA	few	TRBJ1-2	TRBV10-1	15
CATSRDVTGLTQYF	TGTGCCACCAGCAGAGATGTGACTGGATTAACTCAGTATTTT	NA	few	TRBJ2-3	TRBV15	14
CASSLTGEATYEQYF	TGCGCCAGCAGCTTAACAGGGGAGGCCACCTACGAGCAGTACTTC	NA	NA	TRBJ2-7	TRBV5-1	15
CASSQDLQGATDTQYF	TGTGCCAGCAGCCAAGATTTACAGGGTGCCACAGATACGCAGTATTTT	NA	NA	TRBJ2-3	TRBV4-2	16
CASSEWTGVETQYF	TGTGCCAGCAGTGAGTGGACAGGGGTAGAGACCCAGTACTTC	TRBD1	few	TRBJ2-5	TRBV2	14
CASSVVGRINEKLFF	TGTGCCAGTAGCGTGGTAGGCAGGATTAATGAAAAACTGTTTTTT	NA	NA	TRBJ1-4	TRBV19	15
CAISESSPRGRNGYTF	TGTGCCATCAGTGAGTCGAGCCCCAGGGGGCGGAATGGCTACACCTTC	TRBD1	NA	TRBJ1-2	TRBV10-3	16
CASSRRQDIFTNYGYTF	TGTGCCAGCAGCCGAAGACAGGACATTTTTACCAACTATGGCTACACCTTC	NA	few	TRBJ1-2	TRBV27	17
CASSFGTRENTEAFF	TGCGCCAGCAGCTTCGGGACACGGGAGAACACTGAAGCTTTCTTT	NA	NA	TRBJ1-1	TRBV5-1	15
CASSDYLGLSKRTNTGELFF	TGTGCCAGCAGCGACTACCTGGGACTATCAAAGAGAACGAACACCGGGGAGCTGTTTTTT	TRBD2	NA	TRBJ2-2	TRBV2	20
CASSGGLAGVLETQYF	TGTGCCAGCAGTGGGGGCCTAGCGGGAGTCTTGGAGACCCAGTACTTC	TRBD2	NA	TRBJ2-5	TRBV2	16
CASTPWAGEDSYNEQFF	TGTGCCAGTACCCCCTGGGCGGGCGAGGACTCCTACAATGAGCAGTTCTTC	NA	few	TRBJ2-1	TRBV19	17
CASSFLTVSYEQYF	TGTGCCAGCAGCTTCCTGACAGTCTCCTACGAGCAGTACTTC	NA	NA	TRBJ2-7	TRBV7-2	14
CASSLDQGYPGELFF	TGTGCCAGCAGCTTAGACCAGGGGTACCCCGGGGAGCTGTTTTTT	NA	few	TRBJ2-2	TRBV7-6	15
CASSADSGYTF	TGTGCCAGCAGTGCGGACAGCGGCTACACCTTC	NA	NA	TRBJ1-2	TRBV2	11
CAIRDSGGQDTQYF	TGTGCCATCAGGGACAGTGGAGGTCAAGATACGCAGTATTTT	NA	NA	TRBJ2-3	TRBV10-3	14
CASIPGTFKSEAFF	TGTGCCAGCATTCCCGGGACATTTAAATCCGAAGCTTTCTTT	NA	few	TRBJ1-1	TRBV6-5	14
CASSPVGTSAFYEQYF	TGTGCCAGCTCACCAGTCGGGACTAGCGCCTTCTACGAGCAGTACTTC	TRBD2	few	TRBJ2-7	TRBV18	16
CASAKSGQEGYEQYF	TGTGCCAGCGCAAAGAGCGGACAGGAGGGCTACGAGCAGTACTTC	NA	NA	TRBJ2-7	TRBV25-1	15
CASSLEAGGWGETQYF	TGCGCCAGCAGCTTGGAAGCGGGAGGATGGGGGGAGACCCAGTACTTC	TRBD2	NA	TRBJ2-5	TRBV5-1	16
CASSSYLAGGGADTQYF	TGTGCCAGCAGCTCGTATTTAGCGGGAGGCGGGGCAGATACGCAGTATTTT	TRBD2	few	TRBJ2-3	TRBV5-4	17
CASSGSGRAPDTQYF	TGCGCCAGCAGTGGGAGCGGGAGGGCCCCAGATACGCAGTATTTT	TRBD2	NA	TRBJ2-3	TRBV10-1	15
CASGWTRGEQYF	TGTGCCAGCGGCTGGACGAGAGGGGAGCAGTACTTC	NA	NA	TRBJ2-7	TRBV2	12
CASSRDPDTDTQYF	TGTGCCAGCTCGCGGGACCCGGACACAGATACGCAGTATTTT	NA	NA	TRBJ2-3	TRBV18	14
CASSVVPGSSGNTIYF	TGTGCCAGCAGCGTAGTGCCGGGGAGCTCTGGAAACACCATATATTTT	NA	few	TRBJ1-3	TRBV9	16
CASSLDQSAVYYEQYF	TGTGCCAGCAGCTTAGATCAGTCGGCGGTTTATTACGAGCAGTACTTC	NA	NA	TRBJ2-7	TRBV7-9	16